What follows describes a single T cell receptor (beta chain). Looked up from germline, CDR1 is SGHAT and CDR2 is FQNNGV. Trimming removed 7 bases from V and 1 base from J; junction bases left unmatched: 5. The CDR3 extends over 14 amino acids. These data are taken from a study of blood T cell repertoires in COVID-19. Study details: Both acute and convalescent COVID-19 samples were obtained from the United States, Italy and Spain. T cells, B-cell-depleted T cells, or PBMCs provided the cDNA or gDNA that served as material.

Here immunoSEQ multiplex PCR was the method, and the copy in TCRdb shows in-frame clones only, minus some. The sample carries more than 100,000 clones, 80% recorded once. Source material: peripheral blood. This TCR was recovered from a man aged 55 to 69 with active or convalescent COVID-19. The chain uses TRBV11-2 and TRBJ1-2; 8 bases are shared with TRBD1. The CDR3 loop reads CASIPDRGNYGYTF. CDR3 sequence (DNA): TGTGCCAGCATCCCTGACAGGGGTAACTATGGCTACACCTTC.